These T cell receptor beta chains were read from a single sample in a study of OX40 agonist ivuxolimab in advanced cancers. Assay: immunoSEQ multiplex PCR; the TCRdb copy retains only in-frame clones and omits some. The repertoire has around 40,000 clones, roughly 90% of them found once; the top ten carry 8.5% to 10%. The material was CD4+ or CD8+ T cells sorted from blood, obtained in a trial of the OX40 agonist ivuxolimab. The receptors stem from an adult with an advanced solid tumor such as melanoma, head and neck, liver or kidney cancer. Both conserved end residues are part of each CDR3. D genes are given only for firm matches. Clone size, where shown, is once, few, many, or a class for clones that have expanded.

d_gene	len	abundance	j_gene	v_gene	CDR3aa	CDR3nt
TRBD2	15	large	TRBJ2-3	TRBV2	CASSVPGTSKNTQYF	TGTGCCAGCAGTGTTCCCGGGACTAGCAAAAATACGCAGTATTTT
TRBD2	15	NA	TRBJ2-3	TRBV6-5	CASSAGLAVTDTQYF	TGTGCCAGCAGTGCGGGACTAGCGGTAACAGATACGCAGTATTTT
NA	14	NA	TRBJ2-7	TRBV28	CASSLEGSSYEQYF	TGTGCCAGCAGTTTGGAAGGCAGTTCTTACGAGCAGTACTTC
NA	13	few	TRBJ2-7	TRBV11-2	CASSLGTGDEQYF	TGTGCCAGCAGTCTAGGCACGGGAGACGAGCAGTACTTC
TRBD2	15	NA	TRBJ2-5	TRBV7-8	CASSLFGRASETQYF	TGTGCCAGCAGCTTGTTCGGGAGGGCCTCGGAGACCCAGTACTTC
NA	14	NA	TRBJ2-2	TRBV4-3	CASSQGQNTGELFF	TGCGCCAGCAGCCAGGGACAGAACACCGGGGAGCTGTTTTTT
NA	11	NA	TRBJ2-3	TRBV7-2	CASYQGDTQYF	TGTGCCAGCTATCAGGGAGATACGCAGTATTTT
NA	14	NA	TRBJ1-6	TRBV27	CASSLGGLGSPLHF	TGTGCCAGCAGTTTAGGCGGTCTGGGGTCACCCCTCCACTTT
NA	12	NA	TRBJ1-2	TRBV2	CASSDSSYGYTF	TGTGCCAGCAGTGATTCGTCATATGGCTACACCTTC
NA	14	NA	TRBJ2-4	TRBV27	CASKSSLAKNIQYF	TGTGCCAGCAAGAGTTCCTTAGCCAAAAACATTCAGTACTTC
NA	14	NA	TRBJ1-2	TRBV5-6	CASSPRIGNYGYTF	TGTGCCAGCAGCCCGAGGATCGGGAACTATGGCTACACCTTC
NA	15	NA	TRBJ1-2	TRBV29-1	CSVEDQGTGRDGYTF	TGCAGCGTTGAAGATCAAGGCACGGGGAGAGATGGCTACACCTTC
NA	14	NA	TRBJ2-1	TRBV11-2	CASRGVTDYNEQFF	TGTGCCAGCAGAGGGGTCACGGACTACAATGAGCAGTTCTTC
TRBD1	15	NA	TRBJ1-4	TRBV28	CASSLLGRGNEKLFF	TGTGCCAGCAGTTTATTGGGCAGGGGGAATGAAAAACTGTTTTTT
NA	13	NA	TRBJ2-5	TRBV4-3	CASSRSRGETQYF	TGCGCCAGCAGCCGCAGCCGCGGAGAGACCCAGTACTTC
TRBD2	15	once	TRBJ2-7	TRBV11-2	CASSFGSGRGYEQYF	TGTGCCAGCAGCTTTGGAAGCGGGAGAGGCTACGAGCAGTACTTC
TRBD2	18	NA	TRBJ2-5	TRBV13	CASSPRGGLAGVRETQYF	TGTGCCAGCAGCCCAAGAGGGGGACTAGCGGGAGTCAGAGAGACCCAGTACTTC
NA	15	NA	TRBJ1-4	TRBV11-2	CASRALPRGTEKLFF	TGTGCCAGCAGGGCCCTCCCCCGTGGAACTGAAAAACTGTTTTTT
NA	15	NA	TRBJ1-4	TRBV5-6	CASSPGRAFNEKLFF	TGTGCCAGCAGCCCCGGACGGGCCTTTAATGAAAAACTGTTTTTT
NA	14	NA	TRBJ2-7	TRBV7-9	CASSPRTVWYEQYF	TGTGCCAGCAGCCCAAGGACCGTTTGGTACGAGCAGTACTTC
NA	10	NA	TRBJ2-7	TRBV15	CATPRNEGYF	TGTGCCACCCCGAGGAACGAGGGGTACTTC
NA	12	NA	TRBJ1-2	TRBV7-9	CASSLVVGRTTF	TGTGCCAGCAGCTTAGTCGTAGGGCGCACCACCTTC
NA	15	NA	TRBJ2-3	TRBV7-9	CASSFAGPDTDTQYF	TGTGCCAGCAGTTTCGCTGGGCCTGACACAGATACGCAGTATTTT
TRBD1	11	NA	TRBJ1-2	TRBV29-1	CSVAYRGGYTF	TGCAGCGTTGCCTACAGGGGGGGCTACACCTTC
NA	13	once	TRBJ1-2	TRBV12-5	CASGATGHYGYTF	TGTGCTAGTGGGGCGACCGGGCACTATGGCTACACCTTC
NA	12	NA	TRBJ2-3	TRBV11-3	CASSPGVGTQYF	TGTGCCAGCAGCCCAGGGGTGGGTACGCAGTATTTT
TRBD2	15	NA	TRBJ2-5	TRBV7-9	CASSASSGRGETQYF	TGTGCCAGCAGCGCCTCTAGCGGGAGAGGAGAGACCCAGTACTTC
NA	13	NA	TRBJ2-1	TRBV7-3	CASSDLSYNEQFF	TGTGCCAGCAGCGATCTTTCCTACAATGAGCAGTTCTTC
NA	14	NA	TRBJ1-5	TRBV9	CASSVGGSNQPQHF	TGTGCCAGCAGCGTAGGGGGAAGCAATCAGCCCCAGCATTTT
TRBD1	14	NA	TRBJ1-4	TRBV6-5	CASSYLRQGEKLFF	TGTGCCAGCAGTTACTTGAGACAGGGTGAAAAACTGTTTTTT
NA	18	once	TRBJ1-2	TRBV19	CASTVTKQNPLPHYGYTF	TGTGCCAGTACCGTGACAAAACAGAACCCACTACCCCACTATGGCTACACCTTC
NA	19	NA	TRBJ1-2	TRBV4-2	CASSQPSSDRLPFNYGYTF	TGTGCCAGCAGCCAACCTTCATCCGACAGGTTACCTTTCAACTATGGCTACACCTTC
TRBD1	15	NA	TRBJ1-2	TRBV10-2	CASSIFSGQATGYTF	TGCGCCAGCAGTATCTTTTCCGGACAGGCCACGGGCTACACCTTC
NA	15	NA	TRBJ2-7	TRBV7-8	CASSPGGGSSYEQYF	TGTGCCAGCAGCCCAGGGGGCGGGAGTTCTTACGAGCAGTACTTC
NA	15	NA	TRBJ2-1	TRBV28	CASSLGISTYNEQFF	TGTGCCAGCAGTTTAGGTATCTCCACCTACAATGAGCAGTTCTTC
NA	13	NA	TRBJ2-5	TRBV11-2	CASSLTGEETQYF	TGTGCCAGCAGCCTAACAGGCGAAGAGACCCAGTACTTC
NA	15	NA	TRBJ1-1	TRBV9	CASSPGPNQNTEAFF	TGTGCCAGCAGTCCAGGCCCCAACCAGAACACTGAAGCTTTCTTT
TRBD1	17	NA	TRBJ1-1	TRBV7-9	CASSSTPPGTVNTEAFF	TGTGCCAGCAGCTCAACCCCACCCGGGACAGTGAACACTGAAGCTTTCTTT
NA	13	once	TRBJ1-1	TRBV14	CASSPWANTEAFF	TGTGCCAGCAGCCCTTGGGCTAACACTGAAGCTTTCTTT
TRBD1	15	NA	TRBJ1-2	TRBV6-5	CASSQGQGLGYGYTF	TGTGCCAGCAGTCAGGGACAGGGGTTGGGCTATGGCTACACCTTC